The 23 T cell receptor beta chains given below trace back to one sample, sequenced in a study of CD8 T cells in Susac syndrome. A quantity of roughly 0.5 to 1 ug RNA underwent reverse transcription using random hexamers. TCRdb reanalysed the immunoSEQ multiplex PCR reads using MiXCR and keeps one entry per CDR3 protein. Among roughly 110,000 distinct CDR3 sequences listed, roughly 95% were seen once. The sample was CD8+ T cells from PBMCs. The receptors were sampled from a human donor with Susac syndrome.

The chain joins TRBV5-1 to TRBJ2-5; D may be TRBD1 or TRBD2 (5 bases each). Between the trimmed V and J ends, which lost 0 bases and 0 bases, there was a span of 6 bases. The CDR3 runs to 14 residues. The germline V gene has CDR1 SGHRS and CDR2 YFSETQ. The CDR3 DNA follows: TGCGCCAGCAGCTTGGTGGGGGACCAAGAGACCCAGTACTTC. Its protein is CASSLVGDQETQYF. Supplemented by reference TRBV5-1 and TRBJ2-5, the full variable domain reads KAGVTQTPRYLIKTRGQQVTLSCSPISGHRSVSWYQQTPGQGLQFLFEYFSETQRNKGNFPGRFSGRQFSNSRSEMNVSTLELGDSALYLCASSLVGDQETQYFGPGTRLLVL.

The CDR3 reads CASSIGGGGNTEAFF. Here the CDR3 DNA reads TGTGCCAGCTCAATTGGGGGGGGCGGAAACACTGAAGCTTTCTTT. The V call is TRBV18, the J call TRBJ1-1; D may be TRBD1 (6 bases). Germline CDR1 KGHSH, CDR2 LQKENI. This CDR3 spans 15 amino acids. Trimming took off 5 bases at V and 2 bases at J, with 15 bases between the two ends.

The chain uses TRBV9 and TRBJ2-7, with 7 bases matching TRBD1. The J segment lost 6 bases and the V segment lost 3 bases, leaving 6 bases of the junction unmatched. The germline CDR1 and CDR2 sequences are SGDLS and YYNGEE. The CDR3 contains 13 residues. The CDR3 DNA sequence: TGTGCCAGCAGCGCGGCTGACAGGGCCGAGCAGTACTTC. Translated, it gives CASSAADRAEQYF. The whole variable domain, remainder taken from reference TRBV9 and TRBJ2-7, is DSGVTQTPKHLITATGQRVTLRCSPRSGDLSVYWYQQSLDQGLQFLIQYYNGEERAKGNILERFSAQQFPDLHSELNLSSLELGDSALYFCASSAADRAEQYFGPGTRLTVT.

The CDR3 DNA sequence: TGCAGTGCTAGCACAGCAACAACTAATGAAAAACTGTTTTTT. Amino acid sequence: CSASTATTNEKLFF. The rearrangement joins TRBV20-1 to TRBJ1-4; D unresolved. CDR3 length: 14 residues. The germline gives CDR1 DFQATT, CDR2 SNEGSKA (reference sequence). V gave up 3 bases and J gave up 0 bases, with 8 bases separating them.

The chain has TRBV11-2 and TRBJ1-6, with 10 bases lining up with TRBD1. The CDR3 is 13 amino acids. Trimming at V came to 5 bases and at J to 13 bases, leaving 5 bases not matched to a gene. Germline lookup yields CDR1 SGHAT and CDR2 FQNNGV. The CDR3 DNA is TGTGCCAGCAGCGCCGGGACAGGGGCTCCCCTCCACTTT. This codes for CASSAGTGAPLHF.

The chain recombines TRBV23-1 with TRBJ2-4, with no clear D. TRBV23-1 is sorted into the ORF group, with uncertain function. Trimming stripped 7 bases from V and 2 bases from J, with 3 bases between. The length of the CDR3 is 11 residues. The CDR3 nucleotides read TGCGCCAGCATCTCCAAAAACATTCAGTACTTC. The encoded protein is CASISKNIQYF.

V gene TRBV6-2 or TRBV6-3 combines with J gene TRBJ2-7; D may be TRBD2 (5 bases). The length of the CDR3 is 15 residues. Germline CDR1 MNHEY, CDR2 SVGEGT. The V end was cut by 2 bases, the J end by 2 bases, with 13 bases between. CDR3 protein: CASSYRGSPTYEQYF. DNA of the CDR3: TGTGCCAGCAGTTACCGGGGTAGCCCAACCTACGAGCAGTACTTC.

This chain uses TRBV23-1 with TRBJ1-1; TRBD1 matches 7 bases. Being an ORF, TRBV23-1 has a function that is uncertain. There are 12 residues in the CDR3. Unmatched junction bases numbered 2, after V lost 7 bases and J lost 3 bases. CDR3 in amino acids: CASTTGDTEAFF. CDR3 nucleotide sequence: TGCGCCAGCACTACAGGGGACACTGAAGCTTTCTTT.

This chain uses TRBV20-1 with TRBJ1-1, with D perhaps TRBD1 (6 bases). With 6 bases removed from V and 4 bases from J, the gap between germline ends came to 24 bases. Germline V CDR1 and CDR2: DFQATT, SNEGSKA (reference sequence). This CDR3 spans 16 amino acids. CDR3 sequence reads: CSAALGASVSATEAFF. The CDR3 DNA sequence: TGCAGTGCGGCACTGGGGGCTTCGGTGTCAGCCACTGAAGCTTTCTTT.

The chain uses TRBV12-3 or TRBV12-4 and TRBJ2-7; D possibly corresponds to TRBD1 (5 bases). This CDR3 spans 14 amino acids. Deletions cut 5 bases from V and 3 bases from J, with 14 bases between. This CDR3 reads CASSQDIIYYEQYF. CDR3 DNA sequence: TGTGCCAGCAGTCAGGACATCATATACTACGAGCAGTACTTC.

The gene calls are TRBV7-2 and TRBJ2-5; tentatively, D is TRBD1 or TRBD2 (5 bases each). The germline V gene has CDR1 SGHTA and CDR2 FQGNSA. The CDR3 runs to 15 residues. V shed 4 bases and J shed 5 bases, with 17 bases lying between them. CDR3 residues: CASSWAGPWGETQYF. The CDR3 bases are TGTGCCAGCAGCTGGGCCGGGCCCTGGGGGGAGACCCAGTACTTC.

The chain links TRBV14 to TRBJ2-1; maybe TRBD2 (7 bases). The V end was cut by 4 bases, the J end by 9 bases, with 19 bases between. Germline V lookup: CDR1 SGHDN, CDR2 FVKESK. The CDR3 sequence is 15 residues long. CDR3 nucleotide sequence: TGTGCCAGCAGCCGAAGATGGGGGGGCGAGGGTGAGCAGTTCTTC. Residues: CASSRRWGGEGEQFF. Looking up the rest from reference TRBV14 and TRBJ2-1 gives the full variable domain: EAGVTQFPSHSVIEKGQTVTLRCDPISGHDNLYWYRRVMGKEIKFLLHFVKESKQDESGMPNNRFLAERTGGTYSTLKVQPAELEDSGVYFCASSRRWGGEGEQFFGPGTRLTVL.

V usage is TRBV4-3 and J usage is TRBJ2-3; the D gene is possibly TRBD2 (6 bases). This CDR3 is built from 16 residues. Germline V CDR1 and CDR2: LGHNA, YSLEER. Trimming took 6 bases from V and 0 from J, leaving 16 bases between them. CDR3 residues: CASRNGGFASTDTQYF. The DNA for the CDR3 is TGCGCCAGCAGAAATGGGGGGTTTGCTAGCACAGATACGCAGTATTTT.

The chain employs TRBV4-3 and TRBJ2-1, with D uncertain. Germline lookup yields CDR1 LGHNA and CDR2 YSLEER. This CDR3 has 14 residues. The V and J ends lost 7 bases and 7 bases respectively, with 17 bases between them. CDR3 sequence reads: CASKDTPFENEQFF. CDR3 in DNA: TGCGCCAGCAAAGACACACCCTTTGAGAATGAGCAGTTCTTC.

This chain uses TRBV7-9 with TRBJ1-5; tentative D call: TRBD1 (6 bases). The length of the CDR3 is 16 residues. Trimming shortened V by 1 base and J by 0 bases, and 10 bases separated the two germline ends. Germline lookup yields CDR1 SEHNR and CDR2 FQNEAQ (reference sequence). The CDR3 region has the DNA TGTGCCAGCAGCTTAGAGGGGGACCCTAGCAATCAGCCCCAGCATTTT. Its translation is CASSLEGDPSNQPQHF.

The CDR3 sequence is CASSFSEAAGNEQFF. For the CDR3, the DNA is TGTGCCAGCAGCTTTAGCGAAGCCGCAGGGAATGAGCAGTTCTTC. The chain carries TRBV7-9 and TRBJ2-1; the D call may be TRBD1 or TRBD2 (5 bases each). The V end lost 3 bases, the J end lost 7 bases, and 16 bases lay between the germline ends. The CDR3 runs to 15 residues. Germline V CDR1 and CDR2: SEHNR, FQNEAQ (reference sequence).

This clonotype was observed a single time. The chain joins TRBV3-1 to TRBJ1-1; D perhaps matches TRBD1 (6 bases). This CDR3 is 13 amino acids long. Trimming cost V 6 bases and J 5 bases, with 13 bases left between them. Germline assignment: CDR1 LGHDT and CDR2 YNNKEL (reference sequence). For the CDR3, the DNA is TGTGCCAGCAGGACAGGTGTGGAAACTGAAGCTTTCTTT. Its protein is CASRTGVETEAFF.

This clonotype was seen only once. The rearrangement links TRBV28 to TRBJ2-2; no reliable D call. The CDR3 is made up of 12 amino acids. Trimming took off 5 bases at V and 10 bases at J, with 11 bases between the two ends. Per the germline V gene, CDR1 is MDHEN and CDR2 is SYDVKM. The CDR3 DNA sequence: TGTGCCAGCAGTCCAGACATGGCGGAGCTGTTTTTT. It encodes CASSPDMAELFF.

The chain is built from TRBV12-3 or TRBV12-4 and TRBJ2-7, with a tentative D call TRBD2 (7 bases). Trimming took off 6 bases at V and 3 bases at J, with 12 bases between the two ends. The CDR3 is 13 amino acids. For the CDR3, the DNA is TGTGCCAGCAGAGCGGGACACTACTACGAGCAGTACTTC. Its translation is CASRAGHYYEQYF.

V gene TRBV12-3 or TRBV12-4 combines with J gene TRBJ1-5; 9 bases line up with TRBD1. The CDR3 length is 17 residues. Trimming cost V 3 bases and J 2 bases; bases outside gene matches: 8. The CDR3 reads CASSLRGRDRGNQPQHF. The CDR3 DNA reads as TGTGCCAGCAGTTTGAGGGGCCGGGACAGGGGCAATCAGCCCCAGCATTTT.

This clonotype came up a few times. The chain combines TRBV9 with TRBJ2-6; D not certain. V dropped 2 bases and J dropped 0 bases, with 0 bases sitting between them. The CDR3 is 13 amino acids. Per the germline V gene, CDR1 is SGDLS and CDR2 is YYNGEE. CDR3 bases: TGTGCCAGCAGCGTCTCTGGGGCCAACGTCCTGACTTTC. Translated: CASSVSGANVLTF.

The rearrangement uses TRBV13 and TRBJ1-1, with a weak D call TRBD1 (5 bases). The CDR3 is 15 amino acids. From germline, CDR1 is PRHDT and CDR2 FYEKMQ (reference sequence). V shed 3 bases and J shed 4 bases, with 15 bases lying between them. In nucleotides, the CDR3 is TGTGCCAGCAGCTTTACCGGGGGGGGGTCCACTGAAGCTTTCTTT. Encoded protein: CASSFTGGGSTEAFF.

This clonotype was detected once. V is TRBV27 and J is TRBJ1-2; unclear D gene. V was trimmed by 5 bases and J by 8 bases, leaving 15 bases between them. Germline values: CDR1 MNHEY, CDR2 SMNVEV (reference sequence). The CDR3 spans 13 residues. CDR3 sequence: CASSPGNFGGYTF. CDR3 nucleotides: TGTGCCAGCAGTCCGGGGAATTTCGGAGGCTACACCTTC.